This TCR beta chain emerged from a study of cytomegalovirus exposure and HLA in healthy donors. Overall study results and limits: As was reported, the HLA-A and HLA-B alleles of most subjects were accurately predicted from TCR beta sequences.

About this clone itself: The antigen remains unidentified.

PCR primers comprised 60 Vbeta and 13 Jbeta primers. Clones were read by immunoSEQ multiplex PCR, and TCRdb kept only the in-frame ones, dropping some. The sample has 150,000 to 200,000 clones; 79% are singletons. V dropped 0 bases and J dropped 2 bases, with 8 bases sitting between them. This CDR3 comprises 14 residues. Germline V lookup: CDR1 SGHRS, CDR2 YFSETQ. The clonotype was recovered from a woman aged 30 to 39 in good health and CMV-seropositive. V usage is TRBV5-1 and J usage is TRBJ1-2; no firm D call. Sequenced input: PBMCs. CDR3 in amino acids: CASSLDGGNYGYTF. The CDR3 DNA reads as TGCGCCAGCAGCTTGGATGGAGGGAACTATGGCTACACCTTC.